This T cell receptor beta chain comes out of a study of PD-1 blockade in classical Hodgkin lymphoma. In the study overall: Patients were infused with nivolumab 3 mg/kg every 2 weeks. Study-wide results and caveats: Still unresolved is the cause of the repertoire differences, which may be disease activity or prior therapy. Before treatment, TCR diversity in newly diagnosed patients was reportedly lower than in healthy donors.

Germline V CDR1 and CDR2: ENHRY, SYGVKD. The CDR3 spans 16 residues. V was clipped by 0 bases and J by 7 bases; unmatched bases: 6. The time point was: cycle 4 day 1 (C4D1), after more than five weeks of nivolumab. All trial patients relapsed after autologous stem cell transplantation. Magnetic depletion of unwanted cells isolated CD4+ T cells from thawed PBMCs. Of note for this clone: Antigen unknown.

Profiling relied on immunoSEQ multiplex PCR, and the TCRdb table lists in-frame clones only, not all of them. The sample lists about 32,000 clones, approximately 90% occurring once. The chain links TRBV10-3 to TRBJ2-2; TRBD1 matches 9 bases. Sequenced material: CD4+ T cells from blood, taken before the fourth cycle of nivolumab. This clonotype originated in a human donor with classical Hodgkin lymphoma. The CDR3 sequence is CAISESSGTGLGELFF. DNA for the CDR3: TGTGCCATCAGTGAGTCCTCCGGGACAGGGCTCGGGGAGCTGTTTTTT.